One and the same sample provided the 7 T cell receptor beta chains below, sequenced in a study of cytomegalovirus exposure and HLA in healthy donors. The primer mix had 60 Vbeta and 13 Jbeta primers. The repertoire was sequenced with immunoSEQ multiplex PCR; TCRdb's copy has only in-frame clones and lacks some. Its table records almost 45,000 clones. Material: PBMCs. These receptors were collected from a male donor in good health and CMV-seronegative.

CDR3 bases: TGTGCCAGCAGTATAGGGAGAGACACCGGGGAGCTGTTTTTT. As protein: CASSIGRDTGELFF. V gene TRBV2 combines with J gene TRBJ2-2; maybe TRBD2 (5 bases). The CDR3 extends over 14 amino acids. In germline, CDR1 is SNHLY, CDR2 FYNNEI. V lost 5 bases and J lost 3, with 10 bases in between.

The chain recombines TRBV2 with TRBJ1-1, with 9 bases lining up with TRBD1. Germline CDR1 and CDR2: SNHLY and FYNNEI. J lost 10 bases, V lost 4 bases, and 13 bases had no gene match. The length of the CDR3 is 15 residues. CDR3 nucleotides: TGTGCCAGCAGTGCCTGGATGGGACAGGGTAATGGAGCTTTCTTT. It codes for CASSAWMGQGNGAFF. The whole variable domain, remainder taken from reference TRBV2 and TRBJ1-1, is EPEVTQTPSHQVTQMGQEVILRCVPISNHLYFYWYRQILGQKVEFLVSFYNNEISEKSEIFDDQFSVERPDGSNFTLKIRSTKLEDSAMYFCASSAWMGQGNGAFFGQGTRLTVV.

This rearrangement joins TRBV10-3 to TRBJ1-4; TRBD1 might be the D (5 bases). The CDR3 consists of 16 residues. Germline values: CDR1 ENHRY, CDR2 SYGVKD. Trimming shortened V by 3 bases and J by 1 base, and 12 bases separated the two germline ends. DNA for the CDR3: TGTGCCATCAGTGACGGCCTTAGGGGAACTAATGAAAAACTGTTTTTT. Encoded protein: CAISDGLRGTNEKLFF.

The V gene is TRBV7-6, the J gene TRBJ2-7, with 10 nucleotides matching TRBD1. Trimming removed 5 bases from V and 4 bases from J; junction bases left unmatched: 5. There are 14 residues in the CDR3. Germline V lookup: CDR1 SGHVS, CDR2 FNYEAQ. For the CDR3, the DNA is TGTGCCAGCAGCCCTGGGACAGGGGTATACGAGCAGTACTTC. As protein: CASSPGTGVYEQYF.

The J gene is TRBJ2-1, the V gene TRBV29-1, with unresolved D. CDR3 length equals 13 residues. Germline CDR1 SQVTM, CDR2 ANQGSEA. Trimming removed 0 bases from V and 7 bases from J, with 10 bases in between. CDR3 sequence (DNA): TGCAGCGTTGAAGATCTACTCCTAAATGAGCAGTTCTTC. It codes for CSVEDLLLNEQFF.

This rearrangement joins TRBV6-5 to TRBJ1-2; D is possibly TRBD1 (5 bases). The CDR3 runs to 15 residues. Germline CDR1 reads MNHEY; CDR2 reads SVGAGI. Trimming removed 0 bases at V and 4 bases at J, with 12 bases between. Written as DNA, the CDR3 is TGTGCCAGCAGTTACTCGACAGCACAGGCCTATGGCTACACCTTC. Translation: CASSYSTAQAYGYTF.

The chain employs TRBV11-2 and TRBJ2-7, with 7 nucleotides matching TRBD2. The CDR3 totals 17 residues. V shed 1 base, J shed 0 bases, and the junction held 9 bases outside the gene matches. Germline-derived CDR1 and CDR2 are SGHAT and FQNNGV. In DNA form, the CDR3 reads TGTGCCAGCAGCTTAGCGTCAAGGGACTACGACTCCTACGAGCAGTACTTC. It codes for CASSLASRDYDSYEQYF.